This T cell receptor beta chain was recovered during a study of cytomegalovirus exposure and HLA in healthy donors. Study results and limitations: Across HLA loci, a later analysis found differing TCR association rates, with DRB1 most and HLA-C fewest. CMV serostatus was the only recorded immune exposure for donors.

About this clone: Its cognate antigen is unknown.

With 60 Vbeta and 13 Jbeta primers, the PCR was carried out. The data were produced by immunoSEQ multiplex PCR, yet TCRdb's version contains in-frame clones alone and is incomplete. In the table there are about 200,000 clones, 83% of which are singletons. Between the trimmed V and J ends, which lost 2 bases and 5 bases, there was a span of 18 bases. This CDR3 has 16 residues. The germline gives CDR1 MNHEY, CDR2 SMNVEV (reference sequence). The sample comprised PBMCs. The TCR was taken from a girl aged 5-17 years in good health and CMV-seronegative. This sequence joins TRBV27 and TRBJ2-5; D gene unclear. The CDR3 region is CASSLIPYSPLETQYF. The CDR3 nucleotides read TGTGCCAGCAGTTTAATCCCATATAGTCCCCTCGAGACCCAGTACTTC.